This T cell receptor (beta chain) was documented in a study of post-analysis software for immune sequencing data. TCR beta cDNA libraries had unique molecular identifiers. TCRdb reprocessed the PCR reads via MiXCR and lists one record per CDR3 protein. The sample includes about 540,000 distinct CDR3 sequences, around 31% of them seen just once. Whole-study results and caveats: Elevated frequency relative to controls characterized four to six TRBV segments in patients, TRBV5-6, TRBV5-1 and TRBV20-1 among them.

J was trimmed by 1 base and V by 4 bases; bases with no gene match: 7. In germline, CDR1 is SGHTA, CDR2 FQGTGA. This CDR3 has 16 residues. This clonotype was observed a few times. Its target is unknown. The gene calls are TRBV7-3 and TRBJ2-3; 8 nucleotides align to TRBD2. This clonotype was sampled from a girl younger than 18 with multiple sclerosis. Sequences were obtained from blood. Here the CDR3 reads CASSSTAGVGTDTQYF. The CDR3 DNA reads TGTGCCAGCAGCTCAACAGCGGGGGTGGGCACAGATACGCAGTATTTT.